The sequence of this TCR beta chain was determined in a study of beta chain features in type 1 diabetes. V gave up 4 bases and J gave up 5 bases; unmatched junction bases: 4. The length of the CDR3 is 13 residues. The germline CDR1 and CDR2 sequences are SNHLY and FYNNEI. All of the isolated RNA was reverse transcribed, so expressed TCRB transcripts were sequenced. Clones were read by immunoSEQ multiplex PCR, and TCRdb kept only the in-frame ones, dropping some. The table records 200,000 to 250,000 clones, over 7.5% of them present only once. The TCR originated in a young woman in good health. The chain links TRBV2 to TRBJ2-5, with 7 nucleotides matching TRBD1. Sequenced sample: naive CD4+ T cells from blood. CDR3 sequence reads: CASSVGRGETQYF. The CDR3 DNA follows: TGTGCCAGCAGTGTGGGCAGGGGGGAGACCCAGTACTTC.